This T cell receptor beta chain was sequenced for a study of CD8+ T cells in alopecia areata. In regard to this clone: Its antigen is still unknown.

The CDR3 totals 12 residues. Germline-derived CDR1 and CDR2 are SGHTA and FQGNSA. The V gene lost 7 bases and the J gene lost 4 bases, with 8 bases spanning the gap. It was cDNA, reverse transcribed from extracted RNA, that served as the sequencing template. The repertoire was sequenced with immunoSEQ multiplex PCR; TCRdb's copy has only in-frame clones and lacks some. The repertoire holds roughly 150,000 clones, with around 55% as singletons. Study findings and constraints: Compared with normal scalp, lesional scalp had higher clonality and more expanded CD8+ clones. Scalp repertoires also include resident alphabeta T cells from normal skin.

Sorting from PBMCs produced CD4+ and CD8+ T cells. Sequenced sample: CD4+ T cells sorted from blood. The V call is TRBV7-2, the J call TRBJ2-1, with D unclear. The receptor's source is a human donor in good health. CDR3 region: CASKVRYNEQFF. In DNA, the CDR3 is TGTGCCAGCAAGGTGCGGTACAATGAGCAGTTCTTC.